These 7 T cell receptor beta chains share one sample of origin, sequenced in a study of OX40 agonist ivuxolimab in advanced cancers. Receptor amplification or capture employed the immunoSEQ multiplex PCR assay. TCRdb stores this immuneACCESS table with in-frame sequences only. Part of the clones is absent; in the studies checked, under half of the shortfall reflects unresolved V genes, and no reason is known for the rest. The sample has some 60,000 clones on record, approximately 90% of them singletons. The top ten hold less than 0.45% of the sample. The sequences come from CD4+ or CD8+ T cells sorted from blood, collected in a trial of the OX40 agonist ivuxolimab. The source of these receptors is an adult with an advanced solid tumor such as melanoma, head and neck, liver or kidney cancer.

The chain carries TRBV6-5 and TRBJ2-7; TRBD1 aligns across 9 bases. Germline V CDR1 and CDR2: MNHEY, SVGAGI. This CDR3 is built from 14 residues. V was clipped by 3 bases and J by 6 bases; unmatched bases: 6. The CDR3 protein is CASSYGTGFGEQYF. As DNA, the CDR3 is TGTGCCAGCAGTTATGGGACAGGGTTCGGCGAGCAGTACTTC.

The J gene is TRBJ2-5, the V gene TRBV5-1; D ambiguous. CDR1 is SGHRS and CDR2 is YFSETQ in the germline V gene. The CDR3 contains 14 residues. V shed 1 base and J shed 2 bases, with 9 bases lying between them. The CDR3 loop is CASSLMGKQETQYF. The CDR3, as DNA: TGCGCCAGCAGCTTGATGGGGAAACAAGAGACCCAGTACTTC.

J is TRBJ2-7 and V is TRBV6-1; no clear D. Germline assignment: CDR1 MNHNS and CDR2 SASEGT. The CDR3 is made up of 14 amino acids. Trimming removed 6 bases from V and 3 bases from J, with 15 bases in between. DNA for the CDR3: TGTGCCAGCAGCTCCATGACACCCCGCTACGAGCAGTACTTC. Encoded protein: CASSSMTPRYEQYF.

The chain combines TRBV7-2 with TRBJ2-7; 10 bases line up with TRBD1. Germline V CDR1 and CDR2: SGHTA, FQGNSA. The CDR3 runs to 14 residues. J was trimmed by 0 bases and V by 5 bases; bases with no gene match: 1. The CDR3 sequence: CASSRDRGSYEQYF. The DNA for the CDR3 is TGTGCCAGCAGCAGGGACAGGGGCTCCTACGAGCAGTACTTC.

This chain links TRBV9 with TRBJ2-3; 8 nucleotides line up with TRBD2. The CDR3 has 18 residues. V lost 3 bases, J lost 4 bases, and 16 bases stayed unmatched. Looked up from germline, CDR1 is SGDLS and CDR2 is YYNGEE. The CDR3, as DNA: TGTGCCAGCAGCGCGCCGTTGGTAACCGGGACTAGGGCAGATACGCAGTATTTT. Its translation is CASSAPLVTGTRADTQYF.

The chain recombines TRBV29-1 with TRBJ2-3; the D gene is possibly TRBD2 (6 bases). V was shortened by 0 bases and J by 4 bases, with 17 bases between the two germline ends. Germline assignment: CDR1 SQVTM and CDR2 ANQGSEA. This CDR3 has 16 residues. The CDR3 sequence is CSVEEDWNSGPDTQYF. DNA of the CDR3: TGCAGCGTTGAAGAAGATTGGAACAGCGGGCCAGATACGCAGTATTTT.

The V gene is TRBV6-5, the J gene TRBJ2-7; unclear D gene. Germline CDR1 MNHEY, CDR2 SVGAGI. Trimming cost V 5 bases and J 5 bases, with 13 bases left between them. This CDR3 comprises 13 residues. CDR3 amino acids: CASSVGLPDEQYF. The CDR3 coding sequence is TGTGCCAGCAGTGTCGGTCTGCCGGACGAGCAGTACTTC.